The 23 T cell receptor beta chains below were found in one sample sequenced in a study of blood T cell repertoires in COVID-19. TCRdb's copy holds only in-frame clones and misses some; the assay was immunoSEQ multiplex PCR. This table has under 400,000 clones, roughly 90% appearing once. The sample consisted of peripheral blood. These TCRs come from a woman aged 60-75 years with COVID-19, enrolled during active disease.

This clone was counted once. V and J are TRBV29-1 and TRBJ1-3; 7 bases match TRBD1. V shed 6 bases and J 2 bases; nucleotides not matched to a gene: 7. The CDR3 extends over 14 amino acids. The germline V gene has CDR1 SQVTM and CDR2 ANQGSEA. CDR3 amino acids: CSVRTGGTGNTIYF. As DNA, the CDR3 is TGCAGCGTCCGGACAGGCGGTACTGGAAACACCATATATTTT.

The chain carries TRBV6-5 and TRBJ2-7; D uncertain. In germline, CDR1 is MNHEY, CDR2 SVGAGI. This CDR3 is built from 13 residues. The V and J ends lost 2 bases and 2 bases respectively, with 7 bases between them. CDR3 amino acids: CASSYGPAYEQYF. CDR3 DNA: TGTGCCAGCAGTTACGGGCCCGCCTACGAGCAGTACTTC.

The rearrangement joins TRBV27 to TRBJ1-6, with D possibly TRBD1 on 6 matching bases. In germline, CDR1 is MNHEY, CDR2 SMNVEV (reference sequence). This CDR3 has 14 amino acids. V lost 5 bases and J 10 bases, leaving 15 bases between the germline ends. CDR3 sequence: CASSGGRAESPLHF. Written as DNA, the CDR3 is TGTGCCAGCAGTGGGGGCAGGGCGGAATCACCCCTCCACTTT.

The chain uses TRBV9 and TRBJ1-3; D remains ambiguous. This CDR3 comprises 14 residues. V lost 4 bases and J 8 bases, leaving 16 bases between the germline ends. Looked up from germline, CDR1 is SGDLS and CDR2 is YYNGEE. The CDR3 DNA reads as TGTGCCAGCAGCTCAAGCGGCCAGACGGACACCATATATTTT. It is translated as CASSSSGQTDTIYF.

The chain is built from TRBV11-2 and TRBJ1-2, with D hard to call. Trimming shortened V by 1 base and J by 4 bases, and 10 bases separated the two germline ends. The CDR3 contains 14 residues. Looked up from germline, CDR1 is SGHAT and CDR2 is FQNNGV. For the CDR3, the DNA is TGTGCCAGCAGCTTAGGACGGGATACCTATGGCTACACCTTC. It encodes CASSLGRDTYGYTF.

V usage is TRBV5-1 and J usage is TRBJ2-1; a possible D gene is TRBD1 (5 bases). Trimming left V 1 base short and J 4 bases short, with 12 bases between. This CDR3 is 15 amino acids long. The germline CDR1 and CDR2 sequences are SGHRS and YFSETQ. The CDR3 sequence: CASSLWQTAYNEQFF. CDR3 bases: TGCGCCAGCAGCTTGTGGCAGACAGCTTACAATGAGCAGTTCTTC.

The chain combines TRBV27 with TRBJ2-5, with 9 bases matching TRBD1. Germline assignment: CDR1 MNHEY and CDR2 SMNVEV (reference sequence). V lost 5 bases, J lost 5 bases, and 9 bases stayed unmatched. The CDR3 is 15 amino acids. The CDR3 spells CASSVYRGRGETQYF. The CDR3 region has the DNA TGTGCCAGCAGTGTCTACAGGGGGCGCGGGGAGACCCAGTACTTC.

The CDR3 loop is CASSRHPPRGYEQYF. The CDR3 nucleotides are TGTGCCAGCAGCCGACACCCACCCAGGGGATACGAGCAGTACTTC. The V call is TRBV14, the J call TRBJ2-7; possible D gene TRBD1, 6 bases. CDR1 is SGHDN and CDR2 is FVKESK in the germline V gene. The CDR3 covers 15 residues. The V gene lost 4 bases and the J gene lost 4 bases, with 17 bases spanning the gap.

The V and J genes are TRBV18 and TRBJ2-7; TRBD1 agrees at 8 bases. There are 15 residues in the CDR3. V gave up 6 bases and J gave up 2 bases; unmatched junction bases: 9. CDR1 is KGHSH and CDR2 is LQKENI in the germline V gene. The CDR3, as DNA: TGTGCCAGCTCCCCCACCGGGACAGGAGCCTACGAGCAGTACTTC. The encoded protein is CASSPTGTGAYEQYF.

V and J are TRBV6-1 and TRBJ2-3, with 7 bases that match TRBD2. V gave up 4 bases and J gave up 2 bases; unmatched junction bases: 9. This CDR3 region has 16 residues. Germline CDR1 and CDR2: MNHNS and SASEGT. The CDR3 DNA follows: TGTGCCAGCAGTGTTGGGCTAGCGGCGAACACAGATACGCAGTATTTT. Translated, it gives CASSVGLAANTDTQYF.

The chain uses TRBV7-9 and TRBJ2-3; weak D call: TRBD2 (6 bases). CDR1 is SEHNR, CDR2 FQNEAQ, per germline (reference sequence). V lost 2 bases to trimming and J lost 1 base, with 13 bases between them. This CDR3 has 16 residues. The CDR3, as DNA: TGTGCCAGCAGCTTACTTCCGGGGGTGGGCACAGATACGCAGTATTTT. This codes for CASSLLPGVGTDTQYF.

The V call is TRBV27, the J call TRBJ1-1; tentative D call: TRBD1 (5 bases). Germline-derived CDR1 and CDR2 are MNHEY and SMNVEV (reference sequence). The V and J ends lost 3 bases and 10 bases respectively, with 15 bases between them. This CDR3 region has 13 residues. For the CDR3, the DNA is TGTGCCAGCAGTTTCGGGCAGGGTGGACGAGCTTTCTTT. Amino acids: CASSFGQGGRAFF.

This chain joins TRBV28 and TRBJ1-3; D call uncertain. This CDR3 contains 14 residues. Germline V gene data show CDR1 as MDHEN and CDR2 as SYDVKM. Trimming removed 5 bases at V and 4 bases at J, with 12 bases between. The CDR3 region has the DNA TGTGCCAGCAGTCGACCTGAGGAAGGAAACACCATATATTTT. It translates to CASSRPEEGNTIYF.

The chain uses TRBV5-6 and TRBJ1-4, with TRBD1 identical over 7 bases. The CDR3 contains 16 residues. J lost 7 bases, V lost 0 bases, and 9 bases had no gene match. Germline V gene lookup returns CDR1 SGHDT and CDR2 YYEEEE. CDR3 DNA: TGTGCCAGCAGCTTGGGCTCACAGGGGACGAGTGAAAAACTGTTTTTT. As protein: CASSLGSQGTSEKLFF. The full variable domain, with the rest looked up from reference TRBV5-6 and TRBJ1-4, is DAGVTQSPTHLIKTRGQQVTLRCSPKSGHDTVSWYQQALGQGPQFIFQYYEEEERQRGNFPDRFSGHQFPNYSSELNVNALLLGDSALYLCASSLGSQGTSEKLFFGSGTQLSVL.

The J gene is TRBJ2-7, the V gene TRBV2; weak D call: TRBD1 (8 bases). The CDR3 extends over 14 amino acids. V was cut by 6 bases and J by 2 bases, with 14 bases left in between. CDR1 is SNHLY, CDR2 FYNNEI, per germline. In nucleotides, the CDR3 is TGTGCCAGCAGCATAACAGGGGGGGCCTACGAGCAGTACTTC. This codes for CASSITGGAYEQYF.

CDR3 nucleotide sequence: TGTGCCAGCAGCGTAGGAGGGGGGGGCACCGGGGAGCTGTTTTTT. Translation gives CASSVGGGGTGELFF. The J gene is TRBJ2-2, the V gene TRBV9, with D possibly being TRBD2 (7 bases). The CDR3 spans 15 residues. V dropped 0 bases and J dropped 4 bases, with 10 bases sitting between them. The germline V gene encodes CDR1 SGDLS and CDR2 YYNGEE.

This clone appeared a single time. The V call is TRBV2, the J call TRBJ1-1; 7 bases are a match to TRBD1. The J segment lost 5 bases and the V segment lost 8 bases, leaving 14 bases of the junction unmatched. Germline loops: CDR1 SNHLY, CDR2 FYNNEI. CDR3 length: 15 residues. The CDR3 here is CASGIQGLKYTEAFF. CDR3 coding DNA: TGTGCCAGCGGAATACAGGGGCTCAAGTATACTGAAGCTTTCTTT.

This rearrangement joins TRBV7-2 to TRBJ1-2; weak D call: TRBD1 (5 bases). The CDR3 runs 15 residues. V was pared by 1 base and J by 0 bases, with 9 bases between. Germline CDR1 reads SGHTA; CDR2 reads FQGNSA. This chain's CDR3 is CASSLVAGSNYGYTF. The CDR3 nucleotides are TGTGCCAGCAGCTTAGTTGCAGGGTCTAACTATGGCTACACCTTC.

The rearrangement joins TRBV5-1 to TRBJ2-2, with TRBD2 as a possible D gene (6 bases). The germline V and J ends were trimmed by 1 base and 1 base, with 11 bases remaining between them. The CDR3 covers 16 residues. The V gene's germline CDR1 is SGHRS and CDR2 YFSETQ. CDR3 sequence: CASSLLVSGNTGELFF. Here the CDR3 DNA reads TGCGCCAGCAGCTTGTTGGTTAGCGGGAACACCGGGGAGCTGTTTTTT. The entire variable domain, with the rest obtained from reference TRBV5-1 and TRBJ2-2, is as follows: KAGVTQTPRYLIKTRGQQVTLSCSPISGHRSVSWYQQTPGQGLQFLFEYFSETQRNKGNFPGRFSGRQFSNSRSEMNVSTLELGDSALYLCASSLLVSGNTGELFFGEGSRLTVL.

The chain combines TRBV28 with TRBJ1-2; no clear D. Per the germline V gene, CDR1 is MDHEN and CDR2 is SYDVKM. V lost 4 bases and J 3 bases, leaving 9 bases between the germline ends. CDR3 size: 13 residues. In DNA, the CDR3 is TGTGCCAGCAGTTCCACATCACACTATGGCTACACCTTC. Translated, it gives CASSSTSHYGYTF.

The CDR3 bases are TGTGCCAGCAGATCCGCGGGGGGGCAACAGACCCAGTACTTC. Translating it yields CASRSAGGQQTQYF. The chain uses TRBV6-6 and TRBJ2-5; 9 nucleotides align to TRBD2. The junction had 8 bases not matched to a gene; V was cut back by 6 bases and J by 6 bases. Germline V gene data show CDR1 as MNHNY and CDR2 as SVGAGI (reference sequence). The CDR3 contains 14 residues.

In this sample, this clone turned up once. V and J are TRBV4-2 and TRBJ2-3; D possibly corresponds to TRBD2 (5 bases). The CDR3 covers 16 residues. V lost 0 bases, J lost 4 bases, and 14 bases lay in between. The germline V gene encodes CDR1 LGHNA and CDR2 YNFKEQ. The CDR3 nucleotides are TGTGCCAGCAGCCAAGAAGGAGAGGGTACGGCAGATACGCAGTATTTT. Its protein product is CASSQEGEGTADTQYF.

The chain employs TRBV7-9 and TRBJ1-2, with a possible D match to TRBD1 (5 bases). CDR3 length: 16 residues. Trimming cost V 1 base and J 4 bases, with 16 bases left between them. The germline V gene has CDR1 SEHNR and CDR2 FQNEAQ (reference sequence). In DNA form, the CDR3 reads TGTGCCAGCAGCTTAGGGGCAGGGAATGGGATCTATGGCTACACCTTC. Encoded protein: CASSLGAGNGIYGYTF.